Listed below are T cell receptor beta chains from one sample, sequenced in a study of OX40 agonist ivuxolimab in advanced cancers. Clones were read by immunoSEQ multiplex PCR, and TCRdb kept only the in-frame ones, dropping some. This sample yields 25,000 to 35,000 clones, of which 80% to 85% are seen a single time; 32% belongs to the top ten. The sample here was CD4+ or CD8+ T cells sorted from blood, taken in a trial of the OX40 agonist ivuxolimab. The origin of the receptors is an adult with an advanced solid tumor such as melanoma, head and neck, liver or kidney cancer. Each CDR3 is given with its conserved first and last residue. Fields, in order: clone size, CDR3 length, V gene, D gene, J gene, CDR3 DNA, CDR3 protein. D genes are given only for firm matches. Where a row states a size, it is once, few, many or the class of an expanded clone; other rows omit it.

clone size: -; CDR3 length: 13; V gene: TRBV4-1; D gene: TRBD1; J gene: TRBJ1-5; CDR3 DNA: TGCGCCAGCAGCCCCCGACAGGGCCAGCCCCAGCATTTT; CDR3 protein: CASSPRQGQPQHF
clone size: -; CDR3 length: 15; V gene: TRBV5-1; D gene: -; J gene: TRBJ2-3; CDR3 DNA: TGCGCCAGCAGCTTGGGGGAGGGGGTCACAGATACGCAGTATTTT; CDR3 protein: CASSLGEGVTDTQYF
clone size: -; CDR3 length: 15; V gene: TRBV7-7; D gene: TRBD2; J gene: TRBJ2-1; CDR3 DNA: TGTGCTAGCAGCTCGATCCTAGCGGGGGTCAATGAGCAGTTCTTC; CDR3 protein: CASSSILAGVNEQFF
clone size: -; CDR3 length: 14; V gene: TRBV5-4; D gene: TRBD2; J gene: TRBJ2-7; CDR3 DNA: TGTGCCAGCAGAGCGGCCGGGGGGGGTTACGAGCAGTACTTC; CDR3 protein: CASRAAGGGYEQYF
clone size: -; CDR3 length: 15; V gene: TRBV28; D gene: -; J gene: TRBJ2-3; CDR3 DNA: TGTGCCAGCAGTTTTTGGGGGGATAGCACAGATACGCAGTATTTT; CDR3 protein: CASSFWGDSTDTQYF
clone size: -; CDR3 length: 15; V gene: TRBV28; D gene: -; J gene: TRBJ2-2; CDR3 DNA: TGTGCCAGCAGTTCGCTATACCTGAACACCGGGGAGCTGTTTTTT; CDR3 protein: CASSSLYLNTGELFF
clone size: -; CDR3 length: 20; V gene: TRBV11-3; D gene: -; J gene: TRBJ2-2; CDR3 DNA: TGTGCCAGCAGCTCTCGGGAAATACAGGGTCCCGTCTCGAACACCGGGGAGCTGTTTTTT; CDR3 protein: CASSSREIQGPVSNTGELFF
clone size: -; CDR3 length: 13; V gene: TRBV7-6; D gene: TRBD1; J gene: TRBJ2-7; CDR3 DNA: TGTGCCAGCAGCTTGGGCAGGGGGTACGAGCAGTACTTC; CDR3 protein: CASSLGRGYEQYF
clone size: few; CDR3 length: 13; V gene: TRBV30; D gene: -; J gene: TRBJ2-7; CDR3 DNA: TGTGCCTGGAGTGCGGGGAACTCCTACGAGCAGTACTTC; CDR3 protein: CAWSAGNSYEQYF
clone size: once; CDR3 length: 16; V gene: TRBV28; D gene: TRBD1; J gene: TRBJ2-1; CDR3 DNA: TGTGCCAGCAGTTTATACGACCGGACAGGGTCCAATGAGCAGTTCTTC; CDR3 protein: CASSLYDRTGSNEQFF
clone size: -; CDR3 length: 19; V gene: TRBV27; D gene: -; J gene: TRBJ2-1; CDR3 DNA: TGTGCCAGCGCACAAATTAAATTAAAGTGGCTCAAGCCGTACAATGAGCAGTTCTTC; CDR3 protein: CASAQIKLKWLKPYNEQFF
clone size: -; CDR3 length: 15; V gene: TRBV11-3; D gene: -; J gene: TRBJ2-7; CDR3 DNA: TGTGCCAGCAGCTGGACGATTGCGGGGAGTTACGAGCAGTACTTC; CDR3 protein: CASSWTIAGSYEQYF
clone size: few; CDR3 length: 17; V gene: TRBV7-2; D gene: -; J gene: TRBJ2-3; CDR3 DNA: TGTGCCAGCAGCTTACCCCCGGTCAGGCGAGTCCCAGATACGCAGTATTTT; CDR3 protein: CASSLPPVRRVPDTQYF
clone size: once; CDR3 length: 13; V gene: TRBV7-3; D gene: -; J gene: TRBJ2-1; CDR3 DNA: TGTGCCAGCAGCCGACTAGGAAGCAATGAGCAGTTCTTC; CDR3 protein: CASSRLGSNEQFF
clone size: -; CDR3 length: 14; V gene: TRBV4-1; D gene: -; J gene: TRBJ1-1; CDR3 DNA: TGCGCCAGCAGCCAAAGGACGGGGAACACTGAAGCTTTCTTT; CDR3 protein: CASSQRTGNTEAFF